This is a list of T cell receptor beta chains from one sample in a study of T cell repertoires in cytomegalovirus infection. MiXCR, run by TCRdb on the reads, gives a single entry per CDR3 protein. The sample consists of about 340,000 distinct CDR3 sequences, approximately 32% of them appearing once. The antigens for these receptors are not known. Here the sequenced sample was cultured PBMCs, taken from culture after CMV antigen stimulation. The source is a human donor in good health (CMV status not recorded). Some clones in this sample may be carry-over from other donors' samples. The CDR3 runs from the conserved cysteine through the conserved F or W. The D gene is left open where the match is weak. Clone size is stated in some rows and not others, as once, few, many or a class when expanded.

J | size | V | D | CDR3 | DNA
TRBJ2-2 | few | TRBV3-1 | TRBD1 | CASSPGQGGSAGELFF | TGTGCCAGCAGCCCCGGACAGGGAGGTAGTGCCGGGGAGCTGTTTTTT
TRBJ1-2 | once | TRBV19 | - | CASRLDSYGYTF | TGTGCCAGTCGACTGGACAGCTATGGCTACACCTTC
TRBJ1-5 | few | TRBV20-1 | - | CSARRLYQPQHF | TGCAGTGCTAGACGGCTCTATCAGCCCCAGCATTTT
TRBJ2-2 | - | TRBV7-3 | TRBD1 | CASSLIPGQGAGELFF | TGTGCCAGCAGCTTAATACCGGGTCAGGGGGCCGGGGAGCTGTTTTTT
TRBJ1-2 | - | TRBV19 | TRBD1 | CASSREGATGVYGYTF | TGTGCCAGTAGCCGGGAGGGGGCTACAGGGGTCTATGGCTACACCTTC
TRBJ1-1 | - | TRBV30 | TRBD1 | CAWLGDRGYWTEAFF | TGTGCCTGGCTCGGGGACAGGGGGTATTGGACTGAAGCTTTCTTT
TRBJ1-5 | few | TRBV10-3 | - | CAIGEGNQPQHF | TGTGCCATTGGAGAGGGGAATCAGCCCCAGCATTTT
TRBJ1-5 | - | TRBV27 | - | CASSLEGPYSNQPQHF | TGTGCCAGCAGTTTGGAAGGGCCCTATAGCAATCAGCCCCAGCATTTT
TRBJ2-3 | many | TRBV24-1 | - | CATSEPGRTQYF | TGTGCCACCAGTGAACCCGGGAGAACGCAGTATTTT
TRBJ2-1 | - | TRBV20-1 | TRBD2 | CSAPLASGSPNEQFF | TGCAGTGCGCCGCTGGCCAGCGGGAGTCCCAATGAGCAGTTCTTC
TRBJ1-5 | many | TRBV28 | - | CASTQGVGQPQHF | TGTGCCAGCACACAGGGTGTCGGCCAGCCCCAGCATTTT
TRBJ1-1 | few | TRBV19 | TRBD1 | CASSIGRGRLEAFF | TGTGCCAGTAGTATAGGCAGGGGGCGCTTGGAAGCTTTCTTT
TRBJ2-7 | few | TRBV3-1 | TRBD2 | CASSLGIAGGSYEQYF | TGTGCCAGCAGCCTCGGGATAGCGGGGGGTTCCTACGAGCAGTACTTC
TRBJ2-1 | - | TRBV6-5 | TRBD2 | CAVRGPGGLGGANEQFF | TGTGCAGTCAGGGGCCCGGGAGGGCTAGGAGGTGCCAATGAGCAGTTCTTC
TRBJ2-7 | - | TRBV27 | TRBD1 | CASTLRDRPSSYEQYF | TGTGCCAGCACTCTCAGGGACAGGCCGAGCTCCTACGAGCAGTACTTC
TRBJ1-1 | many | TRBV19 | - | CASSIARAMNTEAFF | TGTGCCAGTAGTATTGCACGAGCTATGAACACTGAAGCTTTCTTT
TRBJ1-1 | - | TRBV27 | - | CASSLAQGAFF | TGTGCCAGCAGTTTGGCGCAGGGAGCTTTCTTT
TRBJ2-4 | few | TRBV7-2 | - | CASSWRPWSAKNIQYF | TGTGCCAGCAGCTGGCGACCTTGGAGTGCCAAAAACATTCAGTACTTC
TRBJ1-1 | many | TRBV7-9 | TRBD1 | CASSFNRGSNTEAFF | TGTGCCAGCAGCTTTAACAGGGGGTCGAACACTGAAGCTTTCTTT
TRBJ1-2 | once | TRBV14 | - | CASSQSSLGYTF | TGTGCCAGCAGCCAATCTTCGCTTGGCTACACCTTC
TRBJ2-1 | few | TRBV7-4 | - | CASTTLGNEQFF | TGTGCCAGCACCACGCTGGGCAATGAGCAGTTCTTC
TRBJ1-6 | few | TRBV2 | TRBD1 | CASSYWDSKNSPLHF | TGTGCCAGCAGTTACTGGGACAGCAAAAATTCACCCCTCCACTTT
TRBJ1-5 | few | TRBV19 | - | CASSTPGRTVNQPQHF | TGTGCCAGTAGTACCCCGGGACGGACGGTAAATCAGCCCCAGCATTTT
TRBJ1-3 | - | TRBV28 | - | CASTPAQGSGNTIYF | TGTGCCAGCACCCCCGCCCAGGGATCGGGAAACACCATATATTTT
TRBJ1-6 | few | TRBV20-1 | - | CSAPSGASSYNSPLHF | TGCAGTGCCCCGTCAGGGGCCTCCTCCTATAATTCACCCCTCCACTTT
TRBJ2-1 | - | TRBV20-1 | - | CSPPGYNEQFF | TGCAGTCCCCCCGGGTACAATGAGCAGTTCTTC
TRBJ2-5 | - | TRBV12-5 | - | CASGYEETQYF | TGTGCTAGTGGATACGAAGAGACCCAGTACTTC
TRBJ2-7 | - | TRBV20-1 | - | CSASGGHTDSYEQYF | TGCAGTGCTAGCGGGGGACATACGGACTCCTACGAGCAGTACTTC
TRBJ1-1 | - | TRBV28 | - | CASSRLTGGRTEAFF | TGTGCCAGCAGCCGACTGACGGGCGGAAGGACTGAAGCTTTCTTT
TRBJ2-7 | few | TRBV12-3/TRBV12-4 | - | CASSPRRGYEQYF | TGTGCCAGCAGTCCCCGGAGGGGCTACGAGCAGTACTTC
TRBJ2-3 | few | TRBV6-1 | - | CASSVFSGASTDTQYF | TGTGCCAGCAGTGTATTCTCGGGGGCCTCCACAGATACGCAGTATTTT
TRBJ1-1 | few | TRBV5-1 | TRBD1 | CASSFPGQGDEAFF | TGCGCCAGCAGCTTTCCGGGACAGGGAGATGAAGCTTTCTTT
TRBJ1-5 | few | TRBV6-6 | - | CASRRIQPQHF | TGTGCCAGCAGGAGGATTCAGCCCCAGCATTTT
TRBJ1-2 | - | TRBV4-1 | - | CASSHPGVRKNYGYTF | TGCGCCAGCAGCCATCCGGGGGTCAGGAAGAACTATGGCTACACCTTC
TRBJ2-5 | few | TRBV12-3/TRBV12-4 | - | CASSLPGAETQYF | TGTGCCAGCAGTTTGCCAGGGGCGGAGACCCAGTACTTC
TRBJ2-4 | - | TRBV6-1 | TRBD2 | CASSASGIKNIQYF | TGTGCCAGCAGTGCTAGCGGGATAAAAAACATTCAGTACTTC
TRBJ2-3 | many | TRBV6-5 | - | CASSYSGPSTDTQYF | TGTGCCAGCAGTTACTCAGGCCCTTCAACAGATACGCAGTATTTT
TRBJ1-2 | - | TRBV5-6 | - | CASSFQQNYGYTF | TGTGCCAGCAGCTTTCAGCAAAACTATGGCTACACCTTC
TRBJ1-2 | few | TRBV5-1 | - | CASSLDLNGYTF | TGCGCCAGCAGCTTGGACTTAAATGGCTACACCTTC
TRBJ1-5 | - | TRBV27 | - | CASSLRAGAMGQPQHF | TGTGCCAGCAGTTTGAGGGCAGGGGCCATGGGGCAGCCCCAGCATTTT
TRBJ1-5 | few | TRBV23-1 | - | CASSPEADSNQPQHF | TGCGCCAGCAGTCCTGAGGCGGATAGCAATCAGCCCCAGCATTTT
TRBJ1-1 | - | TRBV4-1 | - | CASSLRGAQTEAFF | TGCGCCAGCAGCCTAAGGGGTGCCCAAACTGAAGCTTTCTTT
TRBJ2-7 | - | TRBV3-1 | TRBD1 | CASSQSRGGLRNSYEQYF | TGTGCCAGCAGCCAATCAAGAGGGGGCTTAAGGAACTCCTACGAGCAGTACTTC
TRBJ2-1 | - | TRBV11-2 | - | CASSLASTRVGSYNEQFF | TGTGCCAGCAGCTTAGCCTCCACCCGCGTGGGCTCCTACAATGAGCAGTTCTTC
TRBJ1-3 | - | TRBV11-2 | - | CASSLDRGYGTIYF | TGTGCCAGCAGCTTAGACAGGGGATACGGCACCATATATTTT
TRBJ2-7 | few | TRBV16 | TRBD2 | CASSQYGGEAYEQYF | TGTGCCAGCAGCCAATACGGGGGGGAGGCCTACGAGCAGTACTTC
TRBJ2-3 | - | TRBV18 | - | CASSPAQISDTQYF | TGTGCCAGCTCACCCGCTCAGATATCGGATACGCAGTATTTT
TRBJ2-1 | - | TRBV20-1 | - | CSASRGTSYNEQFF | TGCAGTGCTTCACGGGGAACCTCCTACAATGAGCAGTTCTTC
TRBJ2-1 | few | TRBV11-3 | TRBD1 | CASSSGQVIYNEQFF | TGTGCCAGCAGCTCCGGACAGGTAATCTACAATGAGCAGTTCTTC
TRBJ1-6 | - | TRBV19 | - | CATWGARNSPLHF | TGTGCCACGTGGGGGGCTAGAAATTCACCCCTCCACTTT
TRBJ1-3 | once | TRBV27 | - | CASRRLASGNTIYF | TGTGCCAGCAGACGACTTGCCTCTGGAAACACCATATATTTT
TRBJ1-3 | - | TRBV7-2 | TRBD1 | CASSLARGRNTIYF | TGTGCCAGCAGCTTAGCGAGGGGGCGAAACACCATATATTTT